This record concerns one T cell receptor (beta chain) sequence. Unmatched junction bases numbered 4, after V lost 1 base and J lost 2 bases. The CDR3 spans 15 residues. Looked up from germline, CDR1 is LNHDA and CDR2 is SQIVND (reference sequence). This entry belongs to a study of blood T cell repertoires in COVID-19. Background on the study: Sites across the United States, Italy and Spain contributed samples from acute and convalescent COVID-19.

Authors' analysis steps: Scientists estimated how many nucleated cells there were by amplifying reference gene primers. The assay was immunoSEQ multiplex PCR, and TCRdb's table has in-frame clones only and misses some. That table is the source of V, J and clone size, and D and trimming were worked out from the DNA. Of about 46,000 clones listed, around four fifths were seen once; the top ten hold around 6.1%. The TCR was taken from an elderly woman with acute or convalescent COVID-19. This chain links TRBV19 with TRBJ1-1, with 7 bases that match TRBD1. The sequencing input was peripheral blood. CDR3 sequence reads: CASSIAGGSNTEAFF. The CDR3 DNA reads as TGTGCCAGTAGTATAGCAGGGGGATCTAACACTGAAGCTTTCTTT.